This T cell receptor (beta chain) was observed in a study of CD8 T cells in Susac syndrome. RNA was extracted with the RNeasy kit, and a quantity of 0.5 to 1 ug was reverse transcribed using random hexamers. TCRdb itself ran the immunoSEQ multiplex PCR reads through MiXCR, one entry per CDR3 protein. The sample lists roughly 150,000 distinct CDR3 sequences, approximately 95% occurring once. Between the trimmed V and J ends, which lost 5 bases and 5 bases, there was a span of 24 bases. Germline V gene lookup returns CDR1 DFQATT and CDR2 SNEGSKA (reference sequence). There are 16 residues in the CDR3. The sequenced target, TCR beta, came from blood CD8+ and CD4+ T cells.

V gene TRBV20-1 combines with J gene TRBJ2-5; weak D call: TRBD2 (6 bases). This sequence originates from a human donor with Susac syndrome. Specimen: CD8+ T cells from PBMCs. The CDR3 DNA reads TGCAGTGCTCCCAAGCGCGGCGACCCCCGGGAGGAGACCCAGTACTTC. It codes for CSAPKRGDPREETQYF.